Following are 20 T cell receptor beta chains from one sample sequenced in a study of blood T cell repertoires in COVID-19. The repertoire was sequenced with immunoSEQ multiplex PCR; TCRdb's copy has only in-frame clones and lacks some. The table has about 340,000 clones, under 95% seen once. The sequenced material came from peripheral blood. The receptors derive from a woman aged 18-29 years who had recovered from COVID-19.

For the CDR3, the DNA is TGTGCCAGCAGCTTGGTGGGAGTGGAGACCCAGTACTTC. This gives the protein CASSLVGVETQYF. The rearrangement links TRBV5-6 to TRBJ2-5; D might be TRBD2 (5 bases). The CDR3 has 13 amino acids. Trimming stripped 0 bases from V and 5 bases from J, with 8 bases between. Germline CDR1 SGHDT, CDR2 YYEEEE.

The chain carries TRBV2 and TRBJ2-1, with 15 positions matching TRBD2. Germline V CDR1 and CDR2: SNHLY, FYNNEI. With 6 bases clipped from V and 1 base from J, the junction kept 1 base outside the gene matches. This CDR3 comprises 16 residues. The CDR3 loop reads CASSGTSGRSYNEQFF. The CDR3 DNA reads TGTGCCAGCAGCGGGACTAGCGGGAGGTCCTACAATGAGCAGTTCTTC.

A few counts support this clone. V and J are TRBV27 and TRBJ1-3; a possible D gene is TRBD1 (6 bases). This CDR3 has 15 amino acids. Germline V CDR1 and CDR2: MNHEY, SMNVEV (reference sequence). V lost 6 bases and J 2 bases, leaving 14 bases between the germline ends. CDR3 nucleotide sequence: TGTGCCAGCAGCGAAACATGGGACACTGGAAACACCATATATTTT. Translating gives CASSETWDTGNTIYF.

The rearrangement joins TRBV6-5 to TRBJ1-1; D may be TRBD1 (5 bases). Germline-derived CDR1 and CDR2 are MNHEY and SVGAGI. The CDR3 consists of 15 residues. The germline V and J ends were trimmed by 1 base and 2 bases, with 11 bases remaining between them. The CDR3 region is CASSYFGGANTEAFF. CDR3 coding DNA: TGTGCCAGCAGTTACTTTGGTGGGGCAAACACTGAAGCTTTCTTT.

The chain links TRBV29-1 to TRBJ1-2, with no clear D. V was cut by 4 bases and J by 7 bases, with 7 bases left in between. CDR1 is SQVTM, CDR2 ANQGSEA, per germline. This CDR3 region has 10 residues. This CDR3 reads CSVVEVGYTF. The CDR3 DNA sequence: TGCAGCGTTGTTGAGGTTGGCTACACCTTC.

The chain joins TRBV9 to TRBJ2-3; 16 bases align to TRBD2. The CDR3 loop spans 19 amino acids. With V trimmed by 9 bases and J by 1 base, 14 bases remained unmatched. From germline, CDR1 is SGDLS and CDR2 YYNGEE. This chain's CDR3 is CAMLPAGTSGRARTDTQYF. The CDR3 DNA sequence: TGTGCCATGCTACCGGCTGGGACTAGCGGGAGGGCTCGCACAGATACGCAGTATTTT.

This chain uses TRBV3-1 (or the pseudogene TRBV3-2) with TRBJ1-2; unclear D gene. The CDR3 is 16 residues long. V was shortened by 4 bases and J by 7 bases, with 22 bases between the two germline ends. Germline V lookup: CDR1 LGHDT, CDR2 YNNKEL (reference sequence). CDR3 in amino acids: CASSLKFRSGAIGYTF. Here the CDR3 DNA reads TGTGCCAGCAGCCTAAAGTTTCGGAGTGGTGCCATTGGCTACACCTTC.

This clone appeared a few times. The V gene is TRBV9, the J gene TRBJ1-1; TRBD1 might be the D (5 bases). Germline-derived CDR1 and CDR2 are SGDLS and YYNGEE. V lost 1 base and J lost 3, with 7 bases in between. This CDR3 region has 13 residues. CDR3 DNA sequence: TGTGCCAGCAGCGTAATAGGGGACACTGAAGCTTTCTTT. It yields the protein CASSVIGDTEAFF.

The chain recombines TRBV10-1 with TRBJ1-1, with 7 bases identical to TRBD1. The CDR3 runs 13 residues. J gave up 11 bases and V 2 bases, and 8 bases lay outside the gene matches. From germline, CDR1 is WNHNN and CDR2 SYGVQD (reference sequence). CDR3 protein: CASSEGGGGRAFF. As DNA, the CDR3 is TGCGCCAGCAGTGAGGGTGGAGGGGGCCGGGCTTTCTTT.

The chain couples TRBV12-3 or TRBV12-4 to TRBJ1-2, with D possibly TRBD1 on 6 matching bases. Trimming removed 6 bases from V and 8 bases from J, with 13 bases in between. The CDR3 contains 12 residues. The CDR3: CASSRGQRGYTF. In DNA, the CDR3 is TGTGCCAGCAGCCGCGGACAGCGGGGCTACACCTTC.

The rearrangement joins TRBV6-4 to TRBJ1-5; D perhaps matches TRBD1 (5 bases). Trimming pared 7 bases from V and 11 bases from J, leaving 27 bases between. This CDR3 has 16 residues. Germline assignment: CDR1 MRHNA and CDR2 SNTAGT. CDR3 bases: TGTGCCAGCACTCCCTCCCGGGGGGTGACCAAAGGGACCCAGCATTTT. Translating it yields CASTPSRGVTKGTQHF.

This clone was seen only once. As DNA, the CDR3 is TGTGCCAGCAGCCAAGGGGCACGTAATGAAAAACTGTTTTTT. It translates to CASSQGARNEKLFF. This chain uses TRBV3-1 (or the pseudogene TRBV3-2) with TRBJ1-4; D is unclear. The CDR3 is 14 residues long. From germline, CDR1 is LGHDT and CDR2 YNNKEL (reference sequence). Trimming stripped 1 base from V and 4 bases from J, with 7 bases between.

The chain recombines TRBV6-5 with TRBJ1-2, with D unclear. The CDR3 is made up of 13 amino acids. Between the trimmed V and J ends, which lost 8 bases and 1 base, there was a span of 11 bases. Per germline, CDR1 MNHEY and CDR2 SVGAGI. The CDR3 DNA reads as TGTGCCAGCTGGGGAGGGATTAACTATGGCTACACCTTC. Encoded protein: CASWGGINYGYTF.

The V gene is TRBV29-1, the J gene TRBJ1-1, with 9 bases aligning to TRBD1. Germline loops: CDR1 SQVTM, CDR2 ANQGSEA. This CDR3 has 13 amino acids. V shed 7 bases and J 0 bases; nucleotides not matched to a gene: 3. CDR3 sequence (DNA): TGCAGCGCACAGGGGGCGATGAACACTGAAGCTTTCTTT. Protein product: CSAQGAMNTEAFF. Full variable domain (rest looked up from reference TRBV29-1 and TRBJ1-1): SAVISQKPSRDICQRGTSLTIQCQVDSQVTMMFWYRQQPGQSLTLIATANQGSEATYESGFVIDKFPISRPNLTFSTLTVSNMSPEDSSIYLCSAQGAMNTEAFFGQGTRLTVV.

The V call is TRBV2, the J call TRBJ2-3; 10 bases line up with TRBD1. CDR3 length equals 15 residues. The J segment lost 1 base and the V segment lost 7 bases, leaving 5 bases of the junction unmatched. Germline V lookup: CDR1 SNHLY, CDR2 FYNNEI. CDR3 loop: CASKTGTGGTDTQYF. DNA for the CDR3: TGTGCCAGCAAAACCGGGACAGGGGGCACAGATACGCAGTATTTT.

This chain uses TRBV28 with TRBJ1-1; D is perhaps TRBD1 (5 bases). This CDR3 comprises 15 residues. Germline V gene sequence: CDR1 MDHEN, CDR2 SYDVKM. V was clipped by 5 bases and J by 7 bases, with 20 bases between them. CDR3 DNA: TGTGCCAGCAGTGATATTAAAAGGGGCTCTGGTGAAGCTTTCTTT. It encodes CASSDIKRGSGEAFF.

The chain uses TRBV6-4 and TRBJ2-7; the match to TRBD2 covers 12 bases. The junction had 9 bases not matched to a gene; V was cut back by 0 bases and J by 6 bases. This CDR3 is 17 amino acids long. CDR1 and CDR2 from the germline V gene are MRHNA and SNTAGT. The CDR3 DNA follows: TGTGCCAGCAGTGACTCGAGTCTAGCGGGAGGGCTAGGCGAGCAGTACGTC. It yields the protein CASSDSSLAGGLGEQYV.

The chain links TRBV5-6 to TRBJ1-2; 12 positions agree with TRBD1. The CDR3 contains 16 residues. V dropped 4 bases and J dropped 4; count of bases not matched to a gene: 8. Germline V gives CDR1 SGHDT, CDR2 YYEEEE. CDR3 bases: TGTGCCAGCAGCCGGGACAGGGGGCGCCGAGGCTATGGCTACACCTTC. Protein: CASSRDRGRRGYGYTF.

This clone showed up just a few times. The gene calls are TRBV10-3 and TRBJ1-3; D gene uncertain. CDR3 length equals 11 residues. Germline CDR1 and CDR2: ENHRY and SYGVKD. The germline V and J ends were trimmed by 8 bases and 4 bases, with 6 bases remaining between them. The CDR3 spells CAIARGNTIYF. In DNA form, the CDR3 reads TGTGCCATCGCGCGAGGAAACACCATATATTTT.

This chain joins TRBV7-2 and TRBJ2-5, with 9 bases aligning to TRBD2. Germline CDR1 reads SGHTA; CDR2 reads FQGNSA. V shed 3 bases and J 1 base; nucleotides not matched to a gene: 3. This CDR3 region has 15 residues. The CDR3 protein is CASSLTSGAQETQYF. CDR3 coding DNA: TGTGCCAGCAGCTTGACTAGCGGAGCCCAAGAGACCCAGTACTTC. The complete variable domain, with remaining parts taken from reference TRBV7-2 and TRBJ2-5, reads GAGVSQSPSNKVTEKGKDVELRCDPISGHTALYWYRQSLGQGLEFLIYFQGNSAPDKSGLPSDRFSAERTGGSVSTLTIQRTQQEDSAVYLCASSLTSGAQETQYFGPGTRLLVL.